This T cell receptor (beta chain) was sequenced in a study of Graves' ophthalmopathy and Graves' hyperthyroidism. At the level of the study: If no ophthalmopathy appeared within 18 months of follow-up, hyperthyroidism was termed stable.

Eligible hyperthyroidism cases comprised new diagnoses of under 2 months' duration in individuals aged 18 to 65. Beta-chain TCR CDR3 regions were amplified from RNA transcripts. A first-round RT-PCR used HTBI primers, followed by a second-round multiplex PCR. TCRdb itself ran the multiplex PCR reads through MiXCR, one entry per CDR3 protein. The data hold over a million distinct CDR3 sequences, with 35% to 40% observed a single time. The sample holds many counts of this clonotype. V lost 9 bases and J lost 1, with 12 bases in between. This CDR3 comprises 13 residues. Germline lookup yields CDR1 SNHLY and CDR2 FYNNEI.

J is TRBJ2-5 and V is TRBV2; the D call may be TRBD1 or TRBD2 (5 bases each). The TCR sequence derives from an adult man with Graves' hyperthyroidism. Sequencing was done on a sample of peripheral blood or thyroid tissue (not recorded which). This CDR3 is CASLRDVQETQYF. CDR3 sequence (DNA): TGTGCCAGTCTCCGGGACGTCCAAGAGACCCAGTACTTC. Full variable domain (missing parts from reference TRBV2 and TRBJ2-5): EPEVTQTPSHQVTQMGQEVILRCVPISNHLYFYWYRQILGQKVEFLVSFYNNEISEKSEIFDDQFSVERPDGSNFTLKIRSTKLEDSAMYFCASLRDVQETQYFGPGTRLLVL.